Below, 27 T cell receptor beta chains from the same sample are listed, as sequenced in a study of shared clonotypes between healthy human individuals. Sequenced by immunoSEQ multiplex PCR; TCRdb stores in-frame clones only, minus some. The table shows about 1 million clones, with about 75% occurring only once. Sequenced: memory CD4+ T cells sorted from blood. This sample's subset: CD45RA-negative fraction. These receptors were obtained from a man between 18 and 35 years old in good health.

The chain uses TRBV19 and TRBJ2-2, with D unclear. Germline CDR1 reads LNHDA; CDR2 reads SQIVND (reference sequence). This CDR3 spans 13 amino acids. Trimming pared 1 base from V and 8 bases from J, leaving 8 bases between. The CDR3, as DNA: TGTGCCAGTAGTATAGCCAATGGAGGGGAGCTGTTTTTT. Protein: CASSIANGGELFF.

The rearrangement links TRBV30 to TRBJ2-2, with D possibly being TRBD1 (5 bases). V was cut by 0 bases and J by 1 base, with 12 bases left in between. Germline CDR1 reads GTSNPN; CDR2 reads SVGIG (reference sequence). This CDR3 region has 16 residues. Here the CDR3 reads CAWSVSFRVNTGELFF. The CDR3, as DNA: TGTGCCTGGAGTGTAAGTTTCAGGGTGAACACCGGGGAGCTGTTTTTT.

This chain joins TRBV7-2 and TRBJ2-5; 7 nucleotides match TRBD2. J gave up 1 base and V 4 bases, and 3 bases lay outside the gene matches. This CDR3 has 14 residues. Germline V gene data show CDR1 as SGHTA and CDR2 as FQGNSA. In DNA form, the CDR3 reads TGTGCCAGCAGCTCTGGGACTACCCAAGAGACCCAGTACTTC. It translates to CASSSGTTQETQYF. Looking up the rest from reference TRBV7-2 and TRBJ2-5 gives the full variable domain: GAGVSQSPSNKVTEKGKDVELRCDPISGHTALYWYRQSLGQGLEFLIYFQGNSAPDKSGLPSDRFSAERTGGSVSTLTIQRTQQEDSAVYLCASSSGTTQETQYFGPGTRLLVL.

V and J are TRBV19 and TRBJ2-7; D is perhaps TRBD2 (5 bases). Germline V gene data show CDR1 as LNHDA and CDR2 as SQIVND (reference sequence). V was clipped by 6 bases and J by 0 bases, with 12 bases between them. CDR3 length: 14 amino acids. The CDR3 DNA follows: TGTGCCAGTAGCCCCGAGGGAAGCTCCTACGAGCAGTACTTC. Protein: CASSPEGSSYEQYF.

V usage is TRBV19 and J usage is TRBJ2-7, with TRBD1 identical over 8 bases. V gave up 6 bases and J gave up 2 bases; unmatched junction bases: 6. Germline V gene sequence: CDR1 LNHDA, CDR2 SQIVND (reference sequence). The CDR3 consists of 14 residues. This chain's CDR3 is CASRKDRAAYEQYF. DNA for the CDR3: TGTGCCAGTAGGAAGGACAGGGCAGCCTACGAGCAGTACTTC.

The table lists this clone with a count of one. The J gene is TRBJ2-1, the V gene TRBV27; no reliable D call. CDR3 length: 13 residues. V was shortened by 5 bases and J by 12 bases, with 17 bases between the two germline ends. Germline values: CDR1 MNHEY, CDR2 SMNVEV (reference sequence). The CDR3 loop is CASSNNGKGRQFF. The DNA of the CDR3 is TGTGCCAGCAGTAATAATGGAAAGGGCCGGCAGTTCTTC.

This sequence joins TRBV6-5 and TRBJ1-4, with 8 positions matching TRBD1. The germline V gene has CDR1 MNHEY and CDR2 SVGAGI. CDR3 length: 15 amino acids. Germline trimming cut 2 bases from V and 3 bases from J; bases unmatched to any gene: 2. CDR3 residues: CASSYTGGSNEKLFF. The CDR3 DNA sequence: TGTGCCAGCAGTTACACAGGGGGTTCTAATGAAAAACTGTTTTTT.

This chain links TRBV30 with TRBJ2-4; TRBD1 is a possible D gene (6 bases). The CDR3 covers 14 residues. The germline gives CDR1 GTSNPN, CDR2 SVGIG (reference sequence). The ends were cut back, 5 bases at V and 10 bases at J, with 21 bases in the middle. The CDR3 DNA is TGTGCCTGGCAGCCGGGACATCGTTCTCGGATTCAGTACTTC. Residues: CAWQPGHRSRIQYF.

This chain uses TRBV6-5 with TRBJ2-2, with D perhaps TRBD1 (5 bases). The germline CDR1 and CDR2 sequences are MNHEY and SVGAGI. This CDR3 contains 14 residues. Between the trimmed V and J ends, which lost 6 bases and 2 bases, there was a span of 10 bases. CDR3: CASRQGSNTGELFF. CDR3 in DNA: TGTGCCAGCAGGCAGGGAAGCAACACCGGGGAGCTGTTTTTT.

This clone was observed a handful of times. This CDR3 reads CSVRQGATDTQYF. The CDR3 region has the DNA TGCAGCGTTAGACAGGGGGCAACAGATACGCAGTATTTT. V gene TRBV29-1 combines with J gene TRBJ2-3; 10 bases are a match to TRBD1. Looked up from germline, CDR1 is SQVTM and CDR2 is ANQGSEA. There are 13 residues in the CDR3. V lost 5 bases and J lost 3; bases outside the gene matches: 2.

The chain joins TRBV10-3 to TRBJ2-3; 8 bases agree with TRBD2. The germline CDR1 and CDR2 sequences are ENHRY and SYGVKD. J lost 3 bases, V lost 3 bases, and 8 bases had no gene match. The CDR3 runs 16 residues. CDR3: CAISEGIPGGTDTQYF. In DNA, the CDR3 is TGTGCCATCAGTGAAGGTATTCCGGGAGGGACAGATACGCAGTATTTT.

This sequence joins TRBV23-1 and TRBJ2-1; TRBD2 aligns across 13 bases. TRBV23-1 is labeled an ORF, and its function is uncertain. This CDR3 has 15 amino acids. Trimming at V came to 2 bases and at J to 6 bases, leaving 1 base not matched to a gene. CDR3 in amino acids: CASSQGLAGANEQFF. CDR3 bases: TGCGCCAGCAGTCAAGGACTAGCGGGAGCCAATGAGCAGTTCTTC.

This chain uses TRBV10-1 with TRBJ2-2; no reliable D call. Germline V CDR1 and CDR2: WNHNN, SYGVQD (reference sequence). CDR3 length equals 14 residues. The germline V and J ends were trimmed by 5 bases and 4 bases, with 11 bases remaining between them. CDR3 region: CASSFATGTGELFF. In nucleotides, the CDR3 is TGCGCCAGCAGTTTTGCGACCGGCACCGGGGAGCTGTTTTTT.

The chain couples TRBV7-2 to TRBJ1-5; 10 bases align to TRBD1. Trimming cost V 1 base and J 7 bases; bases outside gene matches: 7. The CDR3 length is 16 residues. Germline CDR1 reads SGHTA; CDR2 reads FQGNSA. CDR3 sequence reads: CASSLVGQGGGQPQHF. CDR3 in DNA: TGTGCCAGCAGCTTAGTCGGACAGGGGGGCGGACAGCCCCAGCATTTT.

The V call is TRBV5-8, the J call TRBJ2-2, with D perhaps matching TRBD1 (6 bases). This CDR3 spans 14 amino acids. V was pared by 1 base and J by 6 bases, with 10 bases between. CDR1 and CDR2 from the germline V gene are SGHTS and YDEGEE. The CDR3 DNA sequence: TGTGCCAGCAGCTTGCACAGACAGGCCGGGGAGCTGTTTTTT. Amino acids: CASSLHRQAGELFF.

The J gene is TRBJ2-2, the V gene TRBV7-3; 10 bases map to TRBD1. CDR1 is SGHTA, CDR2 FQGTGA, per germline. The V segment lost 6 bases and the J segment 6 bases; nucleotides outside the gene matches: 13. This CDR3 comprises 17 residues. CDR3 sequence reads: CASSPIPGQGYPGELFF. The DNA for the CDR3 is TGTGCCAGCAGTCCTATTCCGGGACAGGGGTATCCCGGGGAGCTGTTTTTT.

This chain uses TRBV6-1 with TRBJ1-1; 8 nucleotides align to TRBD1. Per germline, CDR1 MNHNS and CDR2 SASEGT. The V gene end was trimmed by 5 bases and the J gene end by 3 bases; junction bases not matched to a gene: 5. This CDR3 contains 14 residues. The CDR3 nucleotides are TGTGCCAGCAGTCGCACAGGGGGTGACACTGAAGCTTTCTTT. Translation: CASSRTGGDTEAFF.

This clone was detected only a few times. V gene TRBV9 combines with J gene TRBJ2-1, with no clear D. The CDR3 loop spans 14 amino acids. The V gene's germline CDR1 is SGDLS and CDR2 YYNGEE. The V end was cut by 3 bases, the J end by 5 bases, with 12 bases between. This chain's CDR3 is CASSAAGRDNEQFF. The DNA for the CDR3 is TGTGCCAGCAGCGCCGCCGGACGTGACAATGAGCAGTTCTTC.

This clone was seen a handful of times. J is TRBJ1-5 and V is TRBV10-3; D is possibly TRBD1 (5 bases). Trimming left V 8 bases short and J 6 bases short, with 14 bases between. This CDR3 has 13 residues. CDR1 and CDR2 from the germline V gene are ENHRY and SYGVKD. CDR3 coding DNA: TGTGCCATCCGGGGGGGAAAGGGTCAGCCCCAGCATTTT. It yields the protein CAIRGGKGQPQHF.

This clone was counted only a few times. This CDR3 reads CASSPSGTLGSPLHF. Written as DNA, the CDR3 is TGTGCCAGCAGCCCTTCGGGGACCCTTGGGTCACCCCTCCACTTT. V gene TRBV7-8 combines with J gene TRBJ1-6; tentative D call: TRBD1 (5 bases). Trimming took off 5 bases at V and 10 bases at J, with 18 bases between the two ends. The CDR3 is 15 amino acids. Germline CDR1 reads SGHVS; CDR2 reads FQNEAQ.

Comment on this clone: A read error may produce the germline difference seen at one junction end. The chain recombines TRBV7-7 with TRBJ2-2, with D possibly matching TRBD1 (7 bases). The CDR3 is 16 residues long. Germline values: CDR1 SSHAT, CDR2 FNYEAQ (reference sequence). CDR3 nucleotides: TGTGCTAGCAGCTTAAGTTCTGCAGGGGGGAGCGGGGAGCTGTTTTTT. It yields the protein CASSLSSAGGSGELFF.

This clone turned up a few times. V and J are TRBV29-1 and TRBJ1-3; a possible D gene is TRBD1 (6 bases). Trimming left V 7 bases short and J 4 bases short, with 14 bases between. The CDR3 has 13 residues. The V gene's germline CDR1 is SQVTM and CDR2 ANQGSEA. The CDR3 region has the DNA TGCAGCGGGGGAACAGGGAACGGAAACACCATATATTTT. This gives the protein CSGGTGNGNTIYF. Full variable domain (rest looked up from reference TRBV29-1 and TRBJ1-3): SAVISQKPSRDICQRGTSLTIQCQVDSQVTMMFWYRQQPGQSLTLIATANQGSEATYESGFVIDKFPISRPNLTFSTLTVSNMSPEDSSIYLCSGGTGNGNTIYFGEGSWLTVV.

This chain links TRBV7-2 with TRBJ1-2; no clear D. Trimming cost V 1 base and J 4 bases, with 7 bases left between them. CDR1 and CDR2 from the germline V gene are SGHTA and FQGNSA. This CDR3 is 13 amino acids long. The CDR3 region is CASSLVDLYGYTF. DNA for the CDR3: TGTGCCAGCAGCTTAGTTGACCTCTATGGCTACACCTTC.

In its sample, this clone was seen a few times. The chain is built from TRBV5-8 and TRBJ1-2; 9 nucleotides match TRBD1. The CDR3 has 15 amino acids. The germline V gene encodes CDR1 SGHTS and CDR2 YDEGEE. V was clipped by 5 bases and J by 5 bases; unmatched bases: 10. CDR3 in DNA: TGTGCCAGCAGACCTGAGACAGGGGGGTATTATGGCTACACCTTC. Protein: CASRPETGGYYGYTF.

As for this clone: This sample also contains other DNA sequences that code for the same CDR3. This chain joins TRBV7-9 and TRBJ1-1; D not resolved. Between the trimmed V and J ends, which lost 3 bases and 2 bases, there was a span of 7 bases. Germline values: CDR1 SEHNR, CDR2 FQNEAQ (reference sequence). The CDR3 is 13 residues long. The chain's CDR3 is CASSFSANTEAFF. DNA for the CDR3: TGTGCCAGCAGCTTCAGCGCCAACACTGAAGCTTTCTTT.

The rearrangement uses TRBV5-5 and TRBJ2-2, with D perhaps matching TRBD1 or TRBD2 (6 bases each). The CDR3 loop spans 16 amino acids. V gave up 4 bases and J gave up 0 bases, with 13 bases separating them. Germline lookup yields CDR1 SGHKS and CDR2 YYEKEE (reference sequence). The CDR3 DNA is TGTGCCAGCAGCGCTCGCGGGACATCGAACACCGGGGAGCTGTTTTTT. It encodes CASSARGTSNTGELFF.

To note about this clone: Other DNA variants within this sample encode the same CDR3. The chain employs TRBV27 and TRBJ2-5; the match to TRBD1 covers 11 bases. This CDR3 has 15 amino acids. CDR1 and CDR2 from the germline V gene are MNHEY and SMNVEV (reference sequence). V trimming: 5 bases; J trimming: 5 bases; junction bases outside the gene matches: 7. The CDR3 is CASSLGQGARETQYF. The CDR3 DNA reads TGTGCCAGCAGTCTCGGACAGGGGGCGAGGGAGACCCAGTACTTC.